The TCR beta chain under discussion was sequenced for a study of glioma-infiltrating T cells. In the study overall: Blood libraries targeted roughly 4.5- to 10-fold coverage of roughly 1 million T cells.

The V gene's germline CDR1 is MNHEY and CDR2 SVGEGT. The CDR3 sequence is 15 residues long. Losses at the gene ends were 2 bases for V and 3 bases for J; bases not matched to a gene: 7. Amplification of TCR alpha and beta CDR3 regions from RNA used iRepertoire nested multiplex PCR. TCRdb re-called the multiplex PCR reads through MiXCR, storing one row per CDR3 protein. The table lists approximately 400,000 distinct CDR3 sequences, roughly two fifths of them singletons. This clonotype was counted ten times or more. Sample: glioma tissue, nonneoplastic brain tissue, or PBMCs (not recorded which). The receptor was isolated from a human donor with low-grade glioma or glioblastoma, undergoing nonglioma brain surgery, or in good health (not recorded which). The chain uses TRBV6-2 or TRBV6-3 and TRBJ2-7; 7 nucleotides match TRBD2. The CDR3 region is CASSYTPAGDYEQYF. CDR3 nucleotide sequence: TGTGCCAGCAGTTACACCCCGGCGGGAGACTACGAGCAGTACTTC.